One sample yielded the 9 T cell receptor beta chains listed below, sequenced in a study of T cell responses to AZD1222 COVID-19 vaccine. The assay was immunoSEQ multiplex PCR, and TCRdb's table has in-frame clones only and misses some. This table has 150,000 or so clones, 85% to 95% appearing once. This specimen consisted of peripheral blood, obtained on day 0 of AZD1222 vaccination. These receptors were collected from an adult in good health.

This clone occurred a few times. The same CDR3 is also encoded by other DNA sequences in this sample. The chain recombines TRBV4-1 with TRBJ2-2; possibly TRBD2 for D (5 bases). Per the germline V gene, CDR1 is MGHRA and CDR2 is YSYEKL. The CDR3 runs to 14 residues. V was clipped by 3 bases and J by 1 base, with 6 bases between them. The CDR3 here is CASSQAGNTGELFF. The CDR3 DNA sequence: TGCGCCAGCAGCCAGGCGGGGAACACCGGGGAGCTGTTTTTT.

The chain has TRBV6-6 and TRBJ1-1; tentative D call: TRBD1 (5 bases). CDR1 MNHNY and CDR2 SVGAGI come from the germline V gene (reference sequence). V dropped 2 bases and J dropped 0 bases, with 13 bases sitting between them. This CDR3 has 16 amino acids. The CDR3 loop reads CASSYRRGSMNTEAFF. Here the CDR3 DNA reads TGTGCCAGCAGTTACAGGAGGGGCAGCATGAACACTGAAGCTTTCTTT.

This CDR3 reads CASSLSTGTQYF. In nucleotides, the CDR3 is TGTGCCAGCAGCCTCTCCACGGGGACCCAGTACTTC. The rearrangement links TRBV3-1 (or the pseudogene TRBV3-2) to TRBJ2-5; D unresolved. Germline CDR1 LGHDT, CDR2 YNNKEL (reference sequence). The CDR3 totals 12 residues. The ends were cut back, 4 bases at V and 7 bases at J, with 10 bases in the middle.

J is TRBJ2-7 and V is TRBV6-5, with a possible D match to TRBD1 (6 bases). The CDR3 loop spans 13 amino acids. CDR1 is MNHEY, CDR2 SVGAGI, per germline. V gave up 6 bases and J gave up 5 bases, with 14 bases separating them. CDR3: CASRLIQGNEQYF. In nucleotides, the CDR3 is TGTGCCAGCAGGCTGATACAGGGAAACGAGCAGTACTTC.

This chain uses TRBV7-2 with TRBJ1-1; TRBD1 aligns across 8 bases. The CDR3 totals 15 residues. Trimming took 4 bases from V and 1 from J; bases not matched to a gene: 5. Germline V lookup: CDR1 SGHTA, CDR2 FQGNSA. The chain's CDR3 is CASSYGQGGNTEAFF. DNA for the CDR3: TGTGCCAGCAGCTATGGACAGGGCGGGAACACTGAAGCTTTCTTT.

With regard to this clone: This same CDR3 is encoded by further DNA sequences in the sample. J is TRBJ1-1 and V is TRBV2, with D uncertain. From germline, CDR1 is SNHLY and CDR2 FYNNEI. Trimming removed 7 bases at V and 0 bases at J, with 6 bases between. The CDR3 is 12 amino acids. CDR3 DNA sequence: TGTGCCAGCAAAGGGATGAACACTGAAGCTTTCTTT. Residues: CASKGMNTEAFF.

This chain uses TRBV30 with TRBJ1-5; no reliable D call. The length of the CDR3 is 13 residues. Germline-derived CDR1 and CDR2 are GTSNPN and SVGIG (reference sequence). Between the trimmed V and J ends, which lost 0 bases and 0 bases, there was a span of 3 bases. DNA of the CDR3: TGTGCCTGGAGTGTAACTAGCAATCAGCCCCAGCATTTT. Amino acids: CAWSVTSNQPQHF.

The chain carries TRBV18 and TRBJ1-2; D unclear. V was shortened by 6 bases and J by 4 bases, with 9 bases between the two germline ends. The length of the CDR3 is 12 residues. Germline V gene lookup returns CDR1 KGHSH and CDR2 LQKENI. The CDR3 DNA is TGTGCCAGCTCCCCGGGCCCCTATGGCTACACCTTC. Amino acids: CASSPGPYGYTF. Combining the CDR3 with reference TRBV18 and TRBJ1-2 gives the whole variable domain NAGVMQNPRHLVRRRGQEARLRCSPMKGHSHVYWYRQLPEEGLKFMVYLQKENIIDESGMPKERFSAEFPKEGPSILRIQQVVRGDSAAYFCASSPGPYGYTFGSGTRLTVV.

The CDR3 protein is CASSLGKAYTEAFF. The CDR3 DNA reads TGTGCCAGCTCACTAGGGAAGGCATACACTGAAGCTTTCTTT. The V and J genes are TRBV18 and TRBJ1-1; D is unresolved. Trimming removed 4 bases at V and 3 bases at J, with 12 bases between. Germline values: CDR1 KGHSH, CDR2 LQKENI. The CDR3 sequence is 14 residues long.